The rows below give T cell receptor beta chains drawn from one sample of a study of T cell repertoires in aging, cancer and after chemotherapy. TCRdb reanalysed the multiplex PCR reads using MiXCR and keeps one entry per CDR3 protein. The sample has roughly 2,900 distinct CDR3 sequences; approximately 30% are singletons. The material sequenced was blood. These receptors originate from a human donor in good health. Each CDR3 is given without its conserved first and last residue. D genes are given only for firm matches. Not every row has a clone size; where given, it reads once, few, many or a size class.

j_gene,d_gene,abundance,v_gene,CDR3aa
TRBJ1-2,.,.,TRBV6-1,ASSEDRVGGYT
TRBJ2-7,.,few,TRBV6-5,ASSYRMGEQY
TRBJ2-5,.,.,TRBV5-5,ASSQDGASQETQY
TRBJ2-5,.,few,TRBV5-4,ASSLVGETQY
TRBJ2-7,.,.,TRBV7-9,ASSLAMGIDHEQY
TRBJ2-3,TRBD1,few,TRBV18,ASSPLGTGSTDTQY
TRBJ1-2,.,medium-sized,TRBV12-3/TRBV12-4,ASSSMTGYT
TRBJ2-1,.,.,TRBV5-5,ASSSSWGEQF
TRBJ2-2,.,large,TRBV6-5,ASSYRATGELF
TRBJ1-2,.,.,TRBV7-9,ASSHLQVSGGYT
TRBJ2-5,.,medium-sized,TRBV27,ASSLSQGTRTQY
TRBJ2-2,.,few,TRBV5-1,ASSLAGTAGTGELF
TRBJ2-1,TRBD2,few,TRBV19,ASSITAGDYNEQF